This T cell receptor (beta chain) was recovered during a study of cytomegalovirus exposure and HLA in healthy donors. Study-wide results and caveats: Altogether, about 160 TCR beta chains were recorded as cytomegalovirus-associated.

Libraries were prepared by immunoSEQ multiplex PCR; TCRdb keeps only in-frame clonotypes and omits some of them. The sample lists 80,000 to 90,000 clones, 95% to 97% occurring once. The germline V gene encodes CDR1 SGHKS and CDR2 YYEKEE (reference sequence). The CDR3 has 13 residues. The V end was cut by 3 bases, the J end by 5 bases, with 11 bases between. Concerning this clone itself: Antigen: not known.

This receptor was taken from a man between 18 and 29 years old in good health and CMV-seronegative. The sequenced sample was PBMCs. This sequence joins TRBV5-5 and TRBJ1-2, with D tentatively TRBD1 (6 bases). The CDR3, as DNA: TGTGCCAGCAGCTGGGAGACAGGATATGGCTACACCTTC. Translation gives CASSWETGYGYTF.